This TCR beta chain was found in a study of cytomegalovirus exposure and HLA in healthy donors. Among the approximately 110 subjects of the validation cohort, separate from the approximately 700-subject first cohort, were the donors. Whole-study findings and limits: While the bulk of TCR sequences proved rare, some public TCRs turned up in many donors. It was 150 to 200 TCR beta chains that were listed as cytomegalovirus-associated.

There are 13 residues in the CDR3. Germline assignment: CDR1 SGHRS and CDR2 YFSETQ. Trimming pared 4 bases from V and 4 bases from J, leaving 10 bases between. For this clone: The antigen is unknown.

Sequencing was performed with immunoSEQ multiplex PCR; in TCRdb, only in-frame clones are kept and a portion is missing. Here the sample spans 150,000 to 200,000 clones, around nine tenths being singletons. The sequencing input was PBMCs. The gene calls are TRBV5-1 and TRBJ2-3; the D gene is possibly TRBD1 (5 bases). This TCR came from a man aged 18 to 30 in good health and CMV-seropositive. The CDR3 bases are TGCGCCAGCAGCCCGATGGGGCCAGATACGCAGTATTTT. It codes for CASSPMGPDTQYF.